This T cell receptor (beta chain) was recovered during a study of blood T cell repertoires in COVID-19. Study-level background: T cells, B-cell-depleted T cells, or PBMCs supplied cDNA or gDNA.

With 4 bases clipped from V and 10 bases from J, the junction kept 17 bases outside the gene matches. The CDR3 covers 17 residues. Per the germline V gene, CDR1 is LGHNA and CDR2 is YNFKEQ. Under the authors' procedure: Using reference gene primer amplification, nucleated cell counts were estimated. Only in-frame clones appear in the TCRdb table, and some are missing; sequencing was by immunoSEQ multiplex PCR. V and J calls and clone size follow that table, whereas D and trimming were derived from the DNA. This table holds roughly 68,000 clones, approximately 89% found once. The sequence was obtained from a woman in her fifties or sixties with active COVID-19. Sequencing was performed on peripheral blood. This rearrangement joins TRBV4-2 to TRBJ2-1; 9 bases align to TRBD2. The CDR3 loop is CASSPMTASGTPGEQFF. Written as DNA, the CDR3 is TGTGCCAGCAGCCCTATGACAGCTAGCGGGACACCGGGGGAGCAGTTCTTC.